This T cell receptor beta chain stems from a study of CD8+CD57+ T cells in acquired aplastic anemia. Study-level background: Around 11 million reads were obtained on average for healthy donor CD4+ cells.

Trimming left V 6 bases short and J 0 bases short, with 13 bases between. Germline CDR1 and CDR2: SGHRS and YFSETQ. The CDR3 is 15 amino acids. The use of genomic DNA as template underpinned the TCR beta VDJ and CDR3 profiling. TCRdb recomputed calls from the reads with MiXCR, one row per CDR3 protein. The sample consists of about 68,000 distinct CDR3 sequences, under 65% of them appearing once. The source is a human donor in good health, serving as a control. The sample consisted of sorted CD4+, CD8+, or CD8+CD57+ T cells (not recorded which) from PBMCs. V is TRBV5-1 and J is TRBJ1-3, with a tentative D call TRBD1 (6 bases). CDR3 sequence: CASTDRPTSGNTIYF. The CDR3 DNA reads as TGCGCCAGCACCGACAGGCCCACCTCTGGAAACACCATATATTTT. Supplemented by reference TRBV5-1 and TRBJ1-3, the full variable domain reads KAGVTQTPRYLIKTRGQQVTLSCSPISGHRSVSWYQQTPGQGLQFLFEYFSETQRNKGNFPGRFSGRQFSNSRSEMNVSTLELGDSALYLCASTDRPTSGNTIYFGEGSWLTVV.